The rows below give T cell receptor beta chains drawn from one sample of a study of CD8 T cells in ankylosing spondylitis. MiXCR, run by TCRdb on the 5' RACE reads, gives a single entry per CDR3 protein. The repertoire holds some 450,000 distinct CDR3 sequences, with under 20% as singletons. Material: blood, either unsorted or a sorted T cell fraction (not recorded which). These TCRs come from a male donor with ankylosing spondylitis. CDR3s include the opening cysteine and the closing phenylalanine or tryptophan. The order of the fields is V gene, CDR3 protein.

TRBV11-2,CASSRIPGGNSPLHF
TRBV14,CASSQVRNTQYF
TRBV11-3,CASSLVGRRPGAGEQFF
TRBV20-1,CSAYQTGTGLTDTQYF
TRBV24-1,CATSDPGQGRGELFF
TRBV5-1,CASSSRTGENTGELFF
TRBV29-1,CSARTSGATYEQYF
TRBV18,CASSTLQGSYEQYF
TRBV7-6,CASSSDMEGPTIYF
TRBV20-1,CSARKQGYEQYF
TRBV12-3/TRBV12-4,CASSLRTASTDTQYF
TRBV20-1,CSARVGGMIGGYTF
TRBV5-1,CASSSPRGGRNTQYF
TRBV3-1,CASSQLVGPNKYYEQYF
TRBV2,CASKQDNTGELFF
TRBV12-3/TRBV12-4,CASSLVGLAGRPDEQFF
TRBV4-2,CASSQDTDSHTQYF
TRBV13,CASSLRLAGGYQETQYF
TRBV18,CASSPQGKAYEQYF
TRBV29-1,CSVLKGGARTEAFF
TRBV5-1,CASSLVGTSGNEQYF
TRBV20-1,CSAARGGNEAFF
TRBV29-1,CSVRQEPSYEQYF
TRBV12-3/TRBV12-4,CASSLVMGHQNSGANVLTF
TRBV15,CATSRAGGISGELFF
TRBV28,CASSHSGTSGTRQETQYF
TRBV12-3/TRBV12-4,CASRSGTGDYNEQFF
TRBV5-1,CASSWGPSSYNEQFF
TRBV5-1,CASSSPGLRTNEQFF
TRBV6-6,CASSYLADTQYF
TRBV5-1,CASSPRTVAGTLISANVLTF
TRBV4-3,CASSQETHNQPQHF
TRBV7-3,CASSLLVPGELFF
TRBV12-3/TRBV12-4,CASSDDRLSGNTIYF
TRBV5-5,CASSLAGAGKAFF
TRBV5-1,CASSSTSRNTGELFF
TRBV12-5,CASGLHGTDTQYF
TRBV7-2,CASSHRQGVGSGELFF
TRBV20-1,CRAAAGSHTDTQYF
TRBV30,CAWSGGVGHGYTF
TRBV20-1,CSAGQRAYEQYF
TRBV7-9,CASSARGTEVYGYTF
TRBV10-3,CAISATQQEAFF
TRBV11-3,CASSLDSRRGAGNEQFF
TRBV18,CASSPQQGTDTQYF
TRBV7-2,CASSLFVGPQKPLHF
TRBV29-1,CSVPTAGGRGAFF
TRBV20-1,CSAGGGTGVNIQYF
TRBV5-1,CASSLVGDGYTF
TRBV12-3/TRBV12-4,CASSLSEQFF
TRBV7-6,CASSPGQGEDTQYF